This T cell receptor beta chain stems from a study of Tregs in tolerant kidney transplant recipients. This CDR3 has 14 amino acids. The V gene lost 4 bases and the J gene lost 8 bases, with 18 bases spanning the gap. The germline CDR1 and CDR2 sequences are MNHEY and SVGAGI. The method was immunoSEQ multiplex PCR; TCRdb's version includes in-frame clones alone and lacks a portion of them. The table has about 15,000 clones, around half seen once; the top ten hold about 3%. A few counts support this clone. The antigen remains unidentified. After approximately 6 days with irradiated graft donor PBMCs, CFSE-labeled recipient PBMCs were FACS-sorted. Study-wide results and caveats: Biological reproducibility was not directly addressed in this study. Activated donor B cell expansion appeared to reveal the most relevant donor-specific TCRbeta repertoire. Nucleotide sequences could not be compared across some patients' samples due to primer changes.

V is TRBV6-5 and J is TRBJ2-7; no definite D call. The clonotype comes from a human patient who received a combined kidney and bone marrow transplant. The input for sequencing was CD4+ T cells from blood cultured with allogeneic cells, taken before the transplant. CDR3 nucleotide sequence: TGTGCCAGCAGTTTTGAGACACCGGTCCCTCAGCAGTACTTC. This gives the protein CASSFETPVPQQYF.